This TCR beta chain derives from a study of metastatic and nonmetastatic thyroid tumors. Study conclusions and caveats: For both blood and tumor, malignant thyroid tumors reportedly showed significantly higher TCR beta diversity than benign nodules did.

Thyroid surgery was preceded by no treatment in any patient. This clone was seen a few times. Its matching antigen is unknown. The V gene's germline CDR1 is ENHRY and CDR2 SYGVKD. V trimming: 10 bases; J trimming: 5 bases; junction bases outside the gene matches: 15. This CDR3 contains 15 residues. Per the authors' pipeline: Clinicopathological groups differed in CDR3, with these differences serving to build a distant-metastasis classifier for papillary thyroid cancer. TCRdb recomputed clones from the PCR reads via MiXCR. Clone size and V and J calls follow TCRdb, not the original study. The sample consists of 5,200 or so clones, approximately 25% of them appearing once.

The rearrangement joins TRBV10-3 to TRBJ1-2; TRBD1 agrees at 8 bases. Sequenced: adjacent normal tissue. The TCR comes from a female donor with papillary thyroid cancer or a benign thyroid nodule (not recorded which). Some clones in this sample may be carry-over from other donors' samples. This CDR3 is CASYFPGTGMYGYTF. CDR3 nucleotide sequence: TGTGCCAGCTATTTCCCCGGGACAGGAATGTATGGCTACACCTTC.